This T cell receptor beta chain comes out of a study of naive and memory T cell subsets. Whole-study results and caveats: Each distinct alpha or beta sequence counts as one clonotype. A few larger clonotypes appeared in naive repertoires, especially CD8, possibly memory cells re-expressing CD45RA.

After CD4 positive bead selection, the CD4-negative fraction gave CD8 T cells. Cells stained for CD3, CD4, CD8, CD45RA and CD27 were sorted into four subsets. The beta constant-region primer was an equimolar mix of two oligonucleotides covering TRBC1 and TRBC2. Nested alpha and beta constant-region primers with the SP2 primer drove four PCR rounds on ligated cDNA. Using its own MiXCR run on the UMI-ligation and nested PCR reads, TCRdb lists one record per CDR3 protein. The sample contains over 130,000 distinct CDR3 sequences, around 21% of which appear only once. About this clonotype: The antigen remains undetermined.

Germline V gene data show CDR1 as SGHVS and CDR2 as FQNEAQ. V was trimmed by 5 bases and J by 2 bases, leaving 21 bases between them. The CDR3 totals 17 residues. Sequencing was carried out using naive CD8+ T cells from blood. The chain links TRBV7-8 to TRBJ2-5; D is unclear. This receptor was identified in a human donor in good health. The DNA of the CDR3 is TGTGCCAGCAGCCGCGGATTCCGGGTCGTGGAGCAAGAGACCCAGTACTTC. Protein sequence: CASSRGFRVVEQETQYF.